This passage covers 8 T cell receptor beta chains from one sample sequenced in a study of prognosis after radiotherapy for stage I lung cancer. Amplification of TCR beta CDR3 from genomic DNA used two-round multiplex PCR. Individual primers that were specific to each TRBV and TRBJ gene served in first-round PCR. One entry per CDR3 protein results from TCRdb running MiXCR on the multiplex PCR reads. The sample shows about 12,000 distinct CDR3 sequences, nearly 55% of them seen only once. Source: PBMCs, taken before or after stereotactic body radiation therapy (not recorded which). These receptors were taken from a donor over 45 with non-small cell lung cancer.

In its sample, this clonotype was seen once. The V gene is TRBV24-1, the J gene TRBJ2-7, with 7 bases aligning to TRBD1. Trimming at V came to 12 bases and at J to 4 bases, leaving 17 bases not matched to a gene. Germline V gene lookup returns CDR1 KGHDR and CDR2 SFDVKD. The CDR3 runs to 15 residues. The CDR3 nucleotides are TGTGCCTCCACCCCTCCACGACAGGGAAGATACGAGCAGTACTTC. Translation: CASTPPRQGRYEQYF.

This clonotype has ten or more counts. Here the CDR3 reads CASTLGGETQYF. Here the CDR3 DNA reads TGTGCCAGCACCCTGGGAGGAGAGACCCAGTACTTC. The V call is TRBV28, the J call TRBJ2-5; TRBD2 might be the D (6 bases). With 7 bases removed from V and 4 bases from J, the gap between germline ends came to 10 bases. This CDR3 has 12 residues. Germline V lookup: CDR1 MDHEN, CDR2 SYDVKM. The full variable domain, with the rest looked up from reference TRBV28 and TRBJ2-5, is DVKVTQSSRYLVKRTGEKVFLECVQDMDHENMFWYRQDPGLGLRLIYFSYDVKMKEKGDIPEGYSVSREKKERFSLILESASTNQTSMYLCASTLGGETQYFGPGTRLLVL.

Of note for this clonotype: This is likely an artifact of a read error, given a far larger clone one base away. The chain joins TRBV28 to TRBJ2-5; TRBD2 aligns across 7 bases. The end of the DNA aligns better with TRBJ2-1, so the J call may be wrong. In germline, CDR1 is MDHEN, CDR2 SYDVKM. This CDR3 has 15 residues. The DNA of the CDR3 is TGTGCCAGCATGACACATAGCGGGTCGTACAATGAGCAGTTCTTC. Translation: CASMTHSGSYNEQFF.

In regard to this clonotype: A far larger clone is just one base off, so this is likely a read error. Here the CDR3 DNA reads TGTGCCAGCAGCCCGGGACAGGAGGTGGGTCAGCCCCGGCATTTT. Amino acids: CASSPGQEVGQPRHF. The gene calls are TRBV6-1 and TRBJ1-5; 8 nucleotides agree with TRBD1. The germline CDR1 and CDR2 sequences are MNHNS and SASEGT. The CDR3 runs to 15 residues.

Remarks on this clonotype: A far larger clone is one nucleotide away, so this likely arose from a read error. The rearrangement uses TRBV2 and TRBJ2-5; 7 bases are a match to TRBD1. Gene TRBJ2-1 matches the end of the DNA better, so the J call may be wrong. Germline V CDR1 and CDR2: SNHLY, FYNNEI. The CDR3 has 16 amino acids. The CDR3 protein is CASMAQDRSKNNEQFF. CDR3 sequence (DNA): TGTGCCAGCATGGCCCAGGACAGGAGCAAAAACAATGAGCAGTTCTTC.

Worth noting for this clonotype: A read error may explain this, as a much larger clone is one base away. The chain carries TRBV7-7 and TRBJ2-5; TRBD2 matches at 13 bases. Germline values: CDR1 SSHAT, CDR2 FNYEAQ (reference sequence). The CDR3 consists of 16 residues. The DNA for the CDR3 is TGTGCTAGCAGCCGGACTAGCGGGAGTGCCAGGGAGACCCAGTACTTC. It specifies CASSRTSGSARETQYF.

Points on this clonotype: This may stem from a read error, because a much larger clone lies one nucleotide away. The conserved final phenylalanine or tryptophan is absent from the CDR3, which likely points to a read error. J is TRBJ2-1 and V is TRBV7-2, with 7 bases that match TRBD2. The CDR3 spans 15 residues. With 3 bases clipped from V and 3 bases from J, the junction kept 5 bases outside the gene matches. From germline, CDR1 is SGHTA and CDR2 FQGNSA. The CDR3 loop reads CASSFTSVNYNEQFL. DNA for the CDR3: TGTGCCAGCAGCTTTACTAGCGTGAACTACAATGAGCAGTTCCTC.

As for this clonotype: Since no conserved phenylalanine or tryptophan closes the CDR3, a read error is the likely cause. V gene TRBV19 combines with J gene TRBJ2-6, with 8 nucleotides matching TRBD2. Germline V gene data show CDR1 as LNHDA and CDR2 as SQIVND (reference sequence). This CDR3 comprises 16 residues. With V trimmed by 5 bases and J by 2 bases, 5 bases remained unmatched. CDR3 sequence reads: CASSSGLETGANVLTL. The CDR3 region has the DNA TGTGCCAGTAGTTCGGGACTAGAAACTGGGGCCAACGTCCTGACTTTA.